Shown below are 12 T cell receptor beta chains from a single sample sequenced in a study of CD4+ T cells in melanoma. Repertoires were generated with immunoSEQ multiplex PCR, while TCRdb's copy carries only in-frame clones and drops some. The table has tens of thousands of clones, 60% to 80% seen once; the top ten hold 4.5% to 6%. Specimen: tumor tissue. These receptors originate from a human donor with melanoma.

V and J are TRBV7-2 and TRBJ1-2; D remains ambiguous. CDR1 is SGHTA and CDR2 is FQGNSA in the germline V gene. V was cut by 1 base and J by 0 bases, with 9 bases left in between. The CDR3 is 15 amino acids. CDR3 DNA: TGTGCCAGCAGCTTAGGGCCACGCACTAACTATGGCTACACCTTC. Residues: CASSLGPRTNYGYTF.

This clone was seen repeatedly, ten times or more. The rearrangement uses TRBV6-1 and TRBJ1-1, with D hard to call. Per germline, CDR1 MNHNS and CDR2 SASEGT. V was cut by 10 bases and J by 2 bases, with 11 bases left in between. CDR3 length equals 12 residues. The CDR3 protein is CATRTGNTEAFF. The CDR3, as DNA: TGTGCCACCCGGACGGGTAACACTGAAGCTTTCTTT.

The chain uses TRBV19 and TRBJ2-7; 10 bases align to TRBD1. CDR3 size: 16 residues. Germline CDR1 is LNHDA and CDR2 is SQIVND (reference sequence). V was pared by 2 bases and J by 2 bases, with 6 bases of the junction left unmatched. In DNA, the CDR3 is TGTGCCAGTAGTATATCCCGGGGACAGGGGACCTACGAGCAGTACTTC. Its protein product is CASSISRGQGTYEQYF.

The V and J genes are TRBV5-1 and TRBJ1-3; TRBD1 is a possible D gene (5 bases). The V and J ends lost 4 bases and 2 bases respectively, with 10 bases between them. This CDR3 is 14 amino acids long. Per germline, CDR1 SGHRS and CDR2 YFSETQ. The CDR3 region is CASSDQGAGNTIYF. Written as DNA, the CDR3 is TGCGCCAGCAGCGACCAGGGCGCTGGAAACACCATATATTTT. The variable domain in full, with the rest retrieved from reference TRBV5-1 and TRBJ1-3, is KAGVTQTPRYLIKTRGQQVTLSCSPISGHRSVSWYQQTPGQGLQFLFEYFSETQRNKGNFPGRFSGRQFSNSRSEMNVSTLELGDSALYLCASSDQGAGNTIYFGEGSWLTVV.

A note on this clone: Other DNA sequences in this specimen translate into the identical CDR3. J is TRBJ1-1 and V is TRBV5-1; no firm D call. CDR3 length: 11 residues. Trimming took off 5 bases at V and 0 bases at J, with 2 bases between the two ends. The germline V gene has CDR1 SGHRS and CDR2 YFSETQ. In DNA, the CDR3 is TGCGCCAGCAGATTGAACACTGAAGCTTTCTTT. Protein product: CASRLNTEAFF.

The count of this clone is one. The chain recombines TRBV7-8 with TRBJ2-5; D is unresolved. The V gene lost 1 base and the J gene lost 7 bases, with 10 bases spanning the gap. CDR1 and CDR2 (germline): SGHVS, FQNEAQ. This CDR3 has 13 residues. CDR3: CASSLEGTRTQYF. The CDR3 coding sequence is TGTGCCAGCAGCTTAGAGGGAACCAGGACCCAGTACTTC.

This sequence joins TRBV4-1 and TRBJ2-1; 8 bases agree with TRBD2. The CDR3 runs to 15 residues. Germline trimming cut 1 base from V and 2 bases from J; bases unmatched to any gene: 1. Germline lookup yields CDR1 MGHRA and CDR2 YSYEKL. CDR3 bases: TGCGCCAGCAGCCAAGCTAGCGGGCCCTACAATGAGCAGTTCTTC. Its protein is CASSQASGPYNEQFF.

CDR3 sequence (DNA): TGTGCCAGCAGTGAAAAGACAGGGAGCACAGATACGCAGTATTTT. It yields the protein CASSEKTGSTDTQYF. The chain recombines TRBV2 with TRBJ2-3; 7 bases are a match to TRBD1. Germline V gene sequence: CDR1 SNHLY, CDR2 FYNNEI. Trimming took 2 bases from V and 0 from J; bases not matched to a gene: 2. The CDR3 spans 15 residues.

The chain links TRBV28 to TRBJ1-5; D not resolved. This CDR3 is 12 amino acids long. Trimming took 6 bases from V and 2 from J, leaving 5 bases between them. CDR1 is MDHEN and CDR2 is SYDVKM in the germline V gene. CDR3: CASRLGNQPQHF. The CDR3 nucleotides are TGTGCCAGCAGGCTCGGCAATCAGCCCCAGCATTTT.

J is TRBJ1-2 and V is TRBV6-1; no clear D gene. In germline, CDR1 is MNHNS, CDR2 SASEGT. V was pared by 3 bases and J by 4 bases, with 9 bases between. The CDR3 has 13 amino acids. The CDR3 protein is CASSEAESYGYTF. The DNA for the CDR3 is TGTGCCAGCAGTGAGGCAGAGTCCTATGGCTACACCTTC.

J is TRBJ1-1 and V is TRBV15; the match to TRBD1 covers 7 bases. Germline-derived CDR1 and CDR2 are LNHNV and YYDKDF (reference sequence). CDR3 length: 15 residues. V lost 5 bases and J lost 0; bases outside the gene matches: 6. CDR3 nucleotides: TGTGCCACCAGCGCAAACAGGGGTATGAACACTGAAGCTTTCTTT. Its protein is CATSANRGMNTEAFF. Full variable domain (remainder filled in from reference TRBV15 and TRBJ1-1): DAMVIQNPRYQVTQFGKPVTLSCSQTLNHNVMYWYQQKSSQAPKLLFHYYDKDFNNEADTPDNFQSRRPNTSFCFLDIRSPGLGDTAMYLCATSANRGMNTEAFFGQGTRLTVV.

The chain combines TRBV7-3 with TRBJ2-3; weak D call: TRBD2 (6 bases). The CDR3 covers 14 residues. Trimming removed 0 bases from V and 8 bases from J, with 12 bases in between. The germline V gene has CDR1 SGHTA and CDR2 FQGTGA. The CDR3 is CASSLTSGPATQYF. DNA of the CDR3: TGTGCCAGCAGCTTAACTAGCGGCCCCGCTACGCAGTATTTT.